This TCR beta chain was recovered during a study of blood T cell repertoires in COVID-19. V dropped 3 bases and J dropped 5; count of bases not matched to a gene: 11. Germline lookup yields CDR1 MDHEN and CDR2 SYDVKM. The CDR3 runs 17 residues. Data came from immunoSEQ multiplex PCR; TCRdb stores just in-frame clones and leaves some out. The data show 150,000 to 200,000 clones, 80% to 85% seen once. The sequenced material came from peripheral blood. This receptor was obtained from a woman aged 70-85 years with COVID-19, enrolled during active disease. The V call is TRBV28, the J call TRBJ2-1, with 9 bases identical to TRBD2. As DNA, the CDR3 is TGTGCCAGCAGTTTTGCCCTGCGCGGGAGGGCCAACAATGAGCAGTTCTTC. Translated, it gives CASSFALRGRANNEQFF.